The source of this T cell receptor beta chain is a study of cytomegalovirus exposure and HLA in healthy donors. Whole-study context: There were approximately 400 genotyped donors. Of these, roughly 86% fell in the genetic ancestry cluster associated with self-reported Caucasian donors.

Germline V gene lookup returns CDR1 MNHNS and CDR2 SASEGT. The ends lost 2 bases at V and 0 bases at J; junction bases unmatched: 12. CDR3 size: 20 residues. This clone came up once. Its specificity is not known. Nominally healthy donors provided the samples, though records likely missed some immune exposures. Overall study findings and caveats: The majority of TCR sequences were rare, yet some public TCRs appeared in many donors. Earlier results showed most TCR beta V segments being productive about 87% or about 30% of the time.

The study ran its PCR with 60 Vbeta and 13 Jbeta primers. The protocol was immunoSEQ multiplex PCR, while the TCRdb copy is restricted to in-frame clones and leaves out a portion. This sample carries 180,000 or so clones, approximately 86% of them seen once, and the ten largest clones take around 0.31%. The chain combines TRBV6-1 with TRBJ2-6; 8 nucleotides match TRBD1. The clonotype originates from a woman under 40 in good health and CMV-seronegative. The sequencing sample was made of PBMCs. The CDR3 region is CASSEFSRGQATSGANVLTF. CDR3 DNA sequence: TGTGCCAGCAGTGAATTTAGCCGGGGACAGGCCACCTCTGGGGCCAACGTCCTGACTTTC.